A single sample is the source of the 8 T cell receptor beta chains below, sequenced in a study of cytomegalovirus exposure and HLA in healthy donors. Generated by immunoSEQ multiplex PCR, the TCRdb table keeps only in-frame clones and is missing some. The sample consists of some 140,000 clones, 85% to 90% of them appearing once. What was sequenced was PBMCs. These receptors were collected from a man aged 18 to 29 in good health and CMV-seronegative.

The V and J genes are TRBV19 and TRBJ2-1, with D perhaps matching TRBD1 (6 bases). Trimming cost V 9 bases and J 6 bases, with 18 bases left between them. The CDR3 has 14 residues. Germline V gene sequence: CDR1 LNHDA, CDR2 SQIVND (reference sequence). DNA of the CDR3: TGTGCCAGCAGCAGTCAGGGGCGACCCAATGAGCAGTTCTTC. Its translation is CASSSQGRPNEQFF.

The chain recombines TRBV6-6 with TRBJ2-1; 8 nucleotides line up with TRBD1. Unmatched junction bases numbered 3, after V lost 2 bases and J lost 6 bases. Looked up from germline, CDR1 is MNHNY and CDR2 is SVGAGI (reference sequence). The CDR3 is 14 amino acids. The CDR3 protein is CASSYGQGGNEQFF. Written as DNA, the CDR3 is TGTGCCAGCAGTTACGGACAGGGAGGCAATGAGCAGTTCTTC.

V gene TRBV10-3 combines with J gene TRBJ2-1; D might be TRBD2 (7 bases). Between the trimmed V and J ends, which lost 1 base and 2 bases, there was a span of 12 bases. CDR3 length: 16 amino acids. Germline CDR1 ENHRY, CDR2 SYGVKD. CDR3 DNA: TGTGCCATCAGTGAGTGGGTAGGGGGGGCCTACAATGAGCAGTTCTTC. Translating it yields CAISEWVGGAYNEQFF.

This clone was seen a few times. The chain uses TRBV28 and TRBJ2-7, with a tentative D call TRBD2 (6 bases). The germline V and J ends were trimmed by 3 bases and 1 base, with 16 bases remaining between them. The CDR3 contains 16 residues. Germline CDR1 reads MDHEN; CDR2 reads SYDVKM. In DNA form, the CDR3 reads TGTGCCAGCAGTTTTTGGGGGGAAAGTGAGTCCTACGAGCAGTACTTC. It yields the protein CASSFWGESESYEQYF.

The rearrangement links TRBV7-9 to TRBJ1-6, with 8 bases that match TRBD1. The V gene end was trimmed by 4 bases and the J gene end by 7 bases; junction bases not matched to a gene: 3. From germline, CDR1 is SEHNR and CDR2 FQNEAQ (reference sequence). This CDR3 has 14 residues. DNA for the CDR3: TGTGCCAGCAGCTCAAACAGGGGGAATTCACCCCTCCACTTT. Residues: CASSSNRGNSPLHF.

V gene TRBV30 combines with J gene TRBJ2-6; unclear D gene. The V end was cut by 4 bases, the J end by 4 bases, with 17 bases between. The CDR3 has 16 amino acids. Germline values: CDR1 GTSNPN, CDR2 SVGIG (reference sequence). The CDR3 spells CAWNSQQFPGANVLTF. DNA of the CDR3: TGTGCCTGGAACAGTCAGCAGTTCCCCGGGGCCAACGTCCTGACTTTC. The full variable domain, completed using reference TRBV30 and TRBJ2-6, is SQTIHQWPATLVQPVGSPLSLECTVEGTSNPNLYWYRQAAGRGLQLLFYSVGIGQISSEVPQNLSASRPQDRQFILSSKKLLLSDSGFYLCAWNSQQFPGANVLTFGAGSRLTVL.

The chain has TRBV6-5 and TRBJ1-1, with D maybe TRBD1 (5 bases). V was pared by 8 bases and J by 4 bases, with 17 bases between. This CDR3 comprises 14 residues. Germline CDR1 reads MNHEY; CDR2 reads SVGAGI. This CDR3 is CASDPGRGGTEAFF. As DNA, the CDR3 is TGTGCCAGCGACCCGGGGAGGGGCGGCACTGAAGCTTTCTTT.

The chain has TRBV6-5 and TRBJ2-7; TRBD1 might be the D (5 bases). Germline V gives CDR1 MNHEY, CDR2 SVGAGI. The CDR3 consists of 15 residues. V was trimmed by 6 bases and J by 5 bases, leaving 20 bases between them. CDR3 bases: TGTGCCAGCAGCCCGCGAACAGGCCCTGTCGACGAGCAGTACTTC. It codes for CASSPRTGPVDEQYF.